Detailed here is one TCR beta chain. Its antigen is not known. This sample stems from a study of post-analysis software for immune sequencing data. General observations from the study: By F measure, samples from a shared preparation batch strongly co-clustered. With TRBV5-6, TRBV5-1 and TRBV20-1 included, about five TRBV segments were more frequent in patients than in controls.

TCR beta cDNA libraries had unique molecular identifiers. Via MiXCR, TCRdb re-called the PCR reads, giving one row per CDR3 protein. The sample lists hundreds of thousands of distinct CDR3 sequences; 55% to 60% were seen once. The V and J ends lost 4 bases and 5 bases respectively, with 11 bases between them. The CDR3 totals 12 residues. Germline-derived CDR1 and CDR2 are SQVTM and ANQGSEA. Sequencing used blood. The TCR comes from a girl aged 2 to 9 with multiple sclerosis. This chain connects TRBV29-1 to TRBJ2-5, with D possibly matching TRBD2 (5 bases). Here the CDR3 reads CSVARGEETQYF. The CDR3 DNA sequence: TGCAGCGTTGCTCGGGGAGAGGAGACCCAGTACTTC.